The entry below gives a single T cell receptor (beta chain) sequence along with its context. No antigen is known for it. This sample is part of a study of vaccination and CD4 T cells after COVID-19. The overall study: Each post-COVID sample was drawn after diagnosis, and the median interval was roughly 97 days (range 35 to 161). Study conclusions and caveats: Spike mono-reactive clones accounted for 304 of the 307 vaccine-specific clones found in convalescent patients.

Once obtained from cultured CD4+ T cells, the DNA was sequenced using the Oncomine TCR Beta short-read assay. TCRdb fed the PCR reads into MiXCR, producing one record per CDR3 protein. Among over 9,500 distinct CDR3 sequences, roughly 26% were seen once, and the ten largest hold more than 20%. Treatment meaning: roughly 10-day PBMC culture with coronavirus spike peptide pools or control peptides (ViraFEST assay). This CDR3 is built from 13 residues. Input material: cultured CD4+ T cells from blood. This chain uses TRBV21-1 with TRBJ2-5. TRBV21-1 is a recognized pseudogene. The sequence derives from a human donor with COVID-19. CDR3 DNA: TGTGTCAGCAGCAAAGGTAACCAAGAGACCCAGTACTTC. Translating it yields CVSSKGNQETQYF.